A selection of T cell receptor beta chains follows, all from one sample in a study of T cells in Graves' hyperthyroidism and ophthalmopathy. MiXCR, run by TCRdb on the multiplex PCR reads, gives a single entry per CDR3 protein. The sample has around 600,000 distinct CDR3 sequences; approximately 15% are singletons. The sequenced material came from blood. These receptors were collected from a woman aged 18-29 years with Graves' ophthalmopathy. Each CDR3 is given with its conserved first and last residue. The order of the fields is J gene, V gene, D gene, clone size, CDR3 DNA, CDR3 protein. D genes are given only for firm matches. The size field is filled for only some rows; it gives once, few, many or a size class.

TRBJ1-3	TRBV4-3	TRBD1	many	TGCGCCAGCAGCCCTGGGACAGGAGAAAGAAACACCATATATTTT	CASSPGTGERNTIYF
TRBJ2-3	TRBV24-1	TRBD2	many	TGTGCCACCAGTGATCCGCAAGCGGGAGGGGATACGCAGTATTTT	CATSDPQAGGDTQYF
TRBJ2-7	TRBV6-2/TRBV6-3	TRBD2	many	TGTGCCAGCACCGGAACCGGGACTAGCGGGAGCTACTTCAGGAGCTCCTACGAGCAGTACTTC	CASTGTGTSGSYFRSSYEQYF
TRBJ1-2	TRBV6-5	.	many	TGTGCCAGCAGTTACGTGGACCCACTAGACATCTATGGCTACACCTTC	CASSYVDPLDIYGYTF
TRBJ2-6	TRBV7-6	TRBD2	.	TGTGCCAGCAGCTTGGGCGGGAGGGCCGGGCGGACTGGGGCCAACGTCCTGACTTTC	CASSLGGRAGRTGANVLTF
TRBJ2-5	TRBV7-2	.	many	TGTGCCAGCAGCTTAATGGGGAGAGACGTCCAAGAGACCCAGTACTTC	CASSLMGRDVQETQYF
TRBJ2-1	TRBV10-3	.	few	TGTGCCATCAGTGATTCCCAAAGCTCCTACAATGAGCAGTTCTTC	CAISDSQSSYNEQFF
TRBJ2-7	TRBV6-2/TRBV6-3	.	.	TGTGCCAGCAGTTACCAGGGACTCTACGAGCAGTACTTC	CASSYQGLYEQYF
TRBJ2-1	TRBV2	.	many	TGTGCCAGCGCCCCGTCTAGCAATGAGCAGTTCTTC	CASAPSSNEQFF
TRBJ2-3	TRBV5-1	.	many	TGCGCCAGCAGCGAATCAACGCACCCGAGCACAGATACGCAGTATTTT	CASSESTHPSTDTQYF
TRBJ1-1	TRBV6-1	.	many	TGTGCCAGCAGTGAACGCAGGAACACTGAAGCTTTCTTT	CASSERRNTEAFF
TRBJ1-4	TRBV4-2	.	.	TGTGCCAGCAGCCAATTCGGTCAGGGAGGAGAAAAACTGTTTTTT	CASSQFGQGGEKLFF
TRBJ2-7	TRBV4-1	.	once	TGCGCCAGCAGCCAAGAGGTAGGGGGCTACGAGCAGTACTTC	CASSQEVGGYEQYF
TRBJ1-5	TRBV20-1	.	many	TGCAGTGCTAGAAGAGGGACCTCAAGCAATCAGCCCCAGCATTTT	CSARRGTSSNQPQHF
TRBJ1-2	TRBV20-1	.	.	TGCAGTGCTAGAGAGGGGGGGCTGGGGTATGGCTACACCTTC	CSAREGGLGYGYTF
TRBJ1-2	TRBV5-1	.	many	TGCGCCAGCAGCCCGGCTGGCAGGGCCTATGGCTACACCTTC	CASSPAGRAYGYTF
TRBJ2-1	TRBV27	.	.	TGTGCCAGCAGTTTCGGCAGGGTAAATGAGCAGTTCTTC	CASSFGRVNEQFF
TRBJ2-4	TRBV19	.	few	TGTGCCAGTAGTATAGATAGCGCCCCGGTGGGAAACATTCAGTACTTC	CASSIDSAPVGNIQYF
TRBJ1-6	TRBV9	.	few	TGTGCCAGCAGCGTAGACGCGGACCCCAATTCACCCCTCCACTTT	CASSVDADPNSPLHF
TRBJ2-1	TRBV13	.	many	TGTGCCAGCAGCCCCCCTCTAGGGGTCGGTGAGCAGTTCTTC	CASSPPLGVGEQFF
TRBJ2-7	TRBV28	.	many	TGTGCCAGCAGCACCCTTGGACAGTTGCAGTACTTC	CASSTLGQLQYF
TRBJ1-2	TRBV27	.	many	TGTGCCAGCAGCTACAGGGTGTCCTATGGCTACACCTTC	CASSYRVSYGYTF
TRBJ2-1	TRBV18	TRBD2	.	TGTGCCAGCTCACCACCGCCGGGACTAGCGGCCCACAATGAGCAGTTCTTC	CASSPPPGLAAHNEQFF
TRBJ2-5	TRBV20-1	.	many	TGCAGTGCTAGTGTCCGGGGAATCGGAGAGACCCAGTACTTC	CSASVRGIGETQYF
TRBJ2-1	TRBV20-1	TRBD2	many	TGCAGTGCTACCCGGTCGGCTAGCGGGATTCTCAATGAGCAGTTCTTC	CSATRSASGILNEQFF
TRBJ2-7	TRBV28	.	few	TGTGCCAGCAGCTTGCCGGGACCAAACTACGAGCAGTACTTC	CASSLPGPNYEQYF
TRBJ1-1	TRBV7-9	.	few	TGTGCCAGCAGCTTAGCCGACTCGAACACTGAAGCTTTCTTT	CASSLADSNTEAFF
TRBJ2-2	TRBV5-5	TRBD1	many	TGTGCCAGCAGGTCGGGACAGGGGACCGGGGAGCTGTTTTTT	CASRSGQGTGELFF
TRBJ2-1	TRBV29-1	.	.	TGCAGCGTTTCGACTAGGCCAAATGAGCAGTTCTTC	CSVSTRPNEQFF
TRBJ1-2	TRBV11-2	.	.	TGTGCCAGCAGCTTAGCTGCGGTAGAGGGCTACACCTTC	CASSLAAVEGYTF
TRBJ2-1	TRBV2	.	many	TGTGCCAGCAGTGTTCAGGGCCTCAATGAGCAGTTCTTC	CASSVQGLNEQFF
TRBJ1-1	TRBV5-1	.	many	TGCGCCTCAGCCCCGCGGCTGGGACGGAACACTGAAGCTTTCTTT	CASAPRLGRNTEAFF
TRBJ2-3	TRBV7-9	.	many	TGTGCCAGCAGCTTACCCCTAGGAGCCGATACGCAGTATTTT	CASSLPLGADTQYF
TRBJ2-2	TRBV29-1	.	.	TGCAGCGTTGACATCCTGGGGGGGCTGTTTTTT	CSVDILGGLFF
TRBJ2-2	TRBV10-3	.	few	TGTGCCATCAGTGAGTCGGTAGGGGGGGACACCGGGGAGCTGTTTTTT	CAISESVGGDTGELFF